These 8 T cell receptor beta chains share one sample of origin, sequenced in a study of T cells expressing NK-cell markers. TCRdb reanalyzed the 5' RACE reads and collapses them to one entry per CDR3 protein, without DNA. The specimen's table records 350,000 to 400,000 distinct CDR3 sequences. Sequencing was carried out using blood T cells: a sorted CD56 or NKG2C T cell subset, CD4+ or CD8+ T cells, or bulk PBMC T cells (not recorded which). These receptors came from a woman aged 50 to 65 in good health.

This chain connects TRBV27 to TRBJ1-4; with no DNA, the TCRdb D assignment of TRBD1 cannot be verified. CDR3 size: 14 residues. CDR1 and CDR2 (germline): MNHEY, SMNVEV (reference sequence). The CDR3 sequence is CASADREGNEKLFF.

The V gene is TRBV10-3, the J gene TRBJ2-1; TCRdb lists TRBD2, though no DNA is available to test this call. The CDR3 has 15 residues. Germline V gives CDR1 ENHRY, CDR2 SYGVKD. The CDR3 loop reads CAISEGLADYNEQFF.

The rearrangement uses TRBV20-1 and TRBJ2-7; TCRdb designates TRBD2, a call that cannot be tested without DNA. CDR3 length: 14 amino acids. CDR1 and CDR2 (germline): DFQATT, SNEGSKA (reference sequence). The CDR3 protein is CSASRARTSYEQYF.

The J gene is TRBJ1-2, the V gene TRBV29-1; TCRdb lists TRBD1, though no DNA is available to test this call. This CDR3 is built from 12 residues. CDR1 and CDR2 (germline): SQVTM, ANQGSEA. CDR3 residues: CSVEGGMDGYTF.

J is TRBJ2-1 and V is TRBV10-2; TCRdb picks TRBD2, but there is no DNA to check that call. The CDR3 runs to 14 residues. CDR1 and CDR2 (germline): WSHSY, SAAADI. CDR3 residues: CASRGTSGPNEQFF.

The chain is built from TRBV11-2 and TRBJ2-3; TCRdb picks TRBD1, but there is no DNA to check that call. The V gene's germline CDR1 is SGHAT and CDR2 FQNNGV. The CDR3 spans 14 residues. This CDR3 is CASSRGRSGDTQYF. Full variable domain (outside the CDR3, taken from reference TRBV11-2 and TRBJ2-3): EAGVAQSPRYKIIEKRQSVAFWCNPISGHATLYWYQQILGQGPKLLIQFQNNGVVDDSQLPKDRFSAERLKGVDSTLKIQPAKLEDSAVYLCASSRGRSGDTQYFGPGTRLTVL.

V is TRBV4-2 and J is TRBJ2-1; absent DNA, TCRdb's TRBD1 call cannot be checked. The germline gives CDR1 LGHNA, CDR2 YNFKEQ. There are 12 residues in the CDR3. The CDR3 here is CASSQPGTEQFF.

V is TRBV9 and J is TRBJ2-1; TCRdb gives TRBD1 as the D gene, but with no DNA this cannot be confirmed. CDR1 is SGDLS, CDR2 YYNGEE, per germline. The CDR3 totals 15 residues. The CDR3 region is CASSVTGTGTKEQFF.